These 19 T cell receptor beta chains share one sample of origin, sequenced in a study of molecular identifiers for immune sequencing clone quantification listed by TCRdb under 2018. Libraries were built with PCR. Sequenced using an Illumina HiSeq 4000. Using fastp at Q25 and MiXCR, TCRdb reprocessed the public reads and kept productive beta chains. Every entry covers one CDR3 protein and lists the most common genes and DNA from its rows. The sample yields more than 450,000 distinct CDR3 sequences; about 22% were counted once. The ten largest clones represent about 0.78% of the sample. Specimen: naive CD8+ T cells from blood, with Jurkat cell RNA spiked in. The cell subset or site label, read with the paper, signifies: FACS-sorted CD8+CD4-CCR7+CD45RA+ naive T cells. All receptors derive from a human donor in good health. Some libraries in this study had Jurkat cell RNA spiked in.

The V and J genes are TRBV4-1 and TRBJ2-1; D is perhaps TRBD2 (5 bases). The CDR3 extends over 13 amino acids. V was cut by 2 bases and J by 9 bases, with 11 bases left in between. Per the germline V gene, CDR1 is MGHRA and CDR2 is YSYEKL. CDR3 protein: CASSQLSGSEQFF. CDR3 in DNA: TGCGCCAGCAGCCAACTAAGCGGATCTGAGCAGTTCTTC.

This clonotype was detected a few times. The V call is TRBV7-9, the J call TRBJ2-5; D may be TRBD1 (6 bases). V was trimmed by 4 bases and J by 2 bases, leaving 8 bases between them. Per germline, CDR1 SEHNR and CDR2 FQNEAQ (reference sequence). There are 13 residues in the CDR3. The CDR3 nucleotides are TGTGCCAGCAGCTATGACAGGCAAGAGACCCAGTACTTC. Protein product: CASSYDRQETQYF. The variable domain in full, with the rest retrieved from reference TRBV7-9 and TRBJ2-5, is DTGVSQNPRHKITKRGQNVTFRCDPISEHNRLYWYRQTLGQGPEFLTYFQNEAQLEKSRLLSDRFSAERPKGSFSTLEIQRTEQGDSAMYLCASSYDRQETQYFGPGTRLLVL.

This clonotype was observed a few times. The genes are TRBV19 and TRBJ2-7; D remains ambiguous. V was trimmed by 3 bases and J by 2 bases, leaving 11 bases between them. The CDR3 is 14 amino acids. Germline values: CDR1 LNHDA, CDR2 SQIVND (reference sequence). Here the CDR3 DNA reads TGTGCCAGTAGTATTCTTTACGGAGCCTACGAGCAGTACTTC. It is translated as CASSILYGAYEQYF.

Points on this clonotype: A much larger clonotype is one base distant, so this may be a read error. The rearrangement uses TRBV4-3 and TRBJ2-3, with a weak D call TRBD2 (5 bases). Germline V lookup: CDR1 LGHNA, CDR2 YSLEER. Trimming removed 3 bases from V and 10 bases from J, with 14 bases in between. The CDR3 runs to 13 residues. CDR3 DNA sequence: TGCGCCAGCAGCCAGGATTGGGAGTGGGCGCAGTATTTT. Its protein is CASSQDWEWAQYF.

The chain links TRBV5-1 to TRBJ1-1; TRBD1 aligns across 10 bases. Germline V CDR1 and CDR2: SGHRS, YFSETQ. J lost 4 bases, V lost 2 bases, and 8 bases had no gene match. The CDR3 loop spans 16 amino acids. CDR3 amino acids: CASSFFKGQGTTEAFF. The CDR3 coding sequence is TGCGCCAGCAGCTTCTTCAAGGGACAGGGGACCACTGAAGCTTTCTTT.

Ten or more counts support this clonotype. The chain has TRBV7-2 and TRBJ1-3; 7 nucleotides align to TRBD1. This CDR3 comprises 16 residues. Germline V gene data show CDR1 as SGHTA and CDR2 as FQGNSA. The V and J ends lost 5 bases and 0 bases, in that order; junction bases with no gene match: 7. The CDR3 region has the DNA TGTGCCAGCAGCGAAAGACAGGGATACTCTGGAAACACCATATATTTT. Its protein is CASSERQGYSGNTIYF.

This clonotype was seen ten or more times. The genes are TRBV5-1 and TRBJ2-7, with D uncertain. The CDR3 length is 11 residues. Trimming cost V 2 bases and J 3 bases, with 3 bases left between them. The germline V gene encodes CDR1 SGHRS and CDR2 YFSETQ. CDR3 amino acids: CASSLRYEQYF. The DNA of the CDR3 is TGCGCCAGCAGCTTACGCTACGAGCAGTACTTC.

This clonotype was recorded at least ten times. This chain links TRBV11-2 with TRBJ2-1, with TRBD1 as a possible D gene (5 bases). From germline, CDR1 is SGHAT and CDR2 FQNNGV. Trimming removed 5 bases at V and 3 bases at J, with 11 bases between. This CDR3 has 14 residues. CDR3 protein: CASSVGQIYNEQFF. CDR3 sequence (DNA): TGTGCCAGCAGCGTCGGACAAATCTACAATGAGCAGTTCTTC.

With regard to this clonotype: This may be a read error: a much more frequent sequence differs by one nucleotide. The chain joins TRBV25-1 to TRBJ2-7, with TRBD1 matching over 8 bases. Unmatched junction bases numbered 19, after V lost 8 bases and J lost 4 bases. The CDR3 extends over 17 amino acids. CDR1 is MGHDK and CDR2 is SYGVNS in the germline V gene. The CDR3 protein is CASAGGSRHKSGYEQYF. CDR3 sequence (DNA): TGTGCCAGCGCAGGGGGCTCGCGGCATAAAAGTGGGTACGAGCAGTACTTC.

This clonotype was observed many times. This sequence joins TRBV7-8 and TRBJ1-5; D possibly corresponds to TRBD1 (5 bases). The CDR3 runs to 15 residues. Trimming took off 3 bases at V and 0 bases at J, with 9 bases between the two ends. Germline V gene data show CDR1 as SGHVS and CDR2 as FQNEAQ. The CDR3 DNA follows: TGTGCCAGCAGCTTTGAGGGGAATAGCAATCAGCCCCAGCATTTT. It specifies CASSFEGNSNQPQHF.

This clonotype was seen ten or more times. The chain combines TRBV5-6 with TRBJ2-7; D might be TRBD2 (5 bases). This CDR3 is built from 14 residues. Germline CDR1 reads SGHDT; CDR2 reads YYEEEE. Trimming took 0 bases from V and 1 from J, leaving 8 bases between them. In DNA form, the CDR3 reads TGTGCCAGCAGCTTGGCTTTAGCGTCCTACGAGCAGTACTTC. This sequence encodes CASSLALASYEQYF.

Remarks on this clonotype: This may arise from a read error, as a much more abundant clone is one base away. The chain is built from TRBV5-6 and TRBJ2-3, with D tentatively TRBD2 (5 bases). In germline, CDR1 is SGHDT, CDR2 YYEEEE. This CDR3 has 17 residues. V was trimmed by 4 bases and J by 7 bases, leaving 25 bases between them. CDR3 residues: CASSIDWTGLPSHTQYF. CDR3 bases: TGTGCCAGCAGCATCGATTGGACTGGCCTCCCCTCCCATACGCAGTATTTT.

This clonotype has just a few counts. The chain links TRBV11-2 to TRBJ2-5, with D possibly being TRBD1 or TRBD2 (6 bases each). V was pared by 1 base and J by 5 bases, with 17 bases between. The CDR3 spans 16 residues. The V gene's germline CDR1 is SGHAT and CDR2 FQNNGV. CDR3 sequence: CASSLGYEGGWETQYF. CDR3 sequence (DNA): TGTGCCAGCAGCTTAGGATATGAGGGGGGCTGGGAGACCCAGTACTTC.

There are many counts of this clonotype. V is TRBV19 and J is TRBJ2-5, with unresolved D. Germline CDR1 LNHDA, CDR2 SQIVND (reference sequence). V was shortened by 4 bases and J by 7 bases, with 7 bases between the two germline ends. CDR3 length: 11 residues. CDR3 DNA: TGTGCCAGTAGTACACGAGGGACCCAGTACTTC. Its protein product is CASSTRGTQYF.

In its sample, this clonotype was seen many times. The V and J genes are TRBV4-3 and TRBJ1-1; weak D call: TRBD1 (5 bases). The V and J ends lost 8 bases and 4 bases respectively, with 23 bases between them. This CDR3 has 16 amino acids. CDR1 and CDR2 from the germline V gene are LGHNA and YSLEER. The CDR3: CASSGVQSAGSTEAFF. The DNA of the CDR3 is TGCGCCAGCTCGGGGGTCCAAAGTGCTGGGAGCACTGAAGCTTTCTTT.

Details on this clonotype: A much larger clone sits a single nucleotide away, making a read error possible. The J gene is TRBJ2-5, the V gene TRBV6-2 or TRBV6-3; 9 positions agree with TRBD1. The CDR3 extends over 17 amino acids. Germline assignment: CDR1 MNHEY and CDR2 SVGEGT. The CDR3 spells CASSTTVGQGIQGTQYF. DNA of the CDR3: TGTGCCAGCAGCACCACCGTTGGACAGGGGATCCAAGGGACCCAGTACTTC.

This clonotype was detected only a few times. This chain uses TRBV28 with TRBJ1-5; D is unclear. The CDR3 totals 15 residues. Trimming removed 1 base from V and 2 bases from J, with 9 bases in between. Germline V gives CDR1 MDHEN, CDR2 SYDVKM. The CDR3 DNA follows: TGTGCCAGCAGTTTATCCCTTCAGGGCAATCAGCCCCAGCATTTT. It codes for CASSLSLQGNQPQHF.

The chain employs TRBV18 and TRBJ1-2; 7 bases agree with TRBD1. The V and J ends lost 3 bases and 7 bases, in that order; junction bases with no gene match: 17. Germline CDR1 and CDR2: KGHSH and LQKENI. CDR3 size: 17 residues. CDR3 bases: TGTGCCAGCTCACCGCCAACCATCCAGACAGGGCGGAGTGGCTACACCTTC. Amino acids: CASSPPTIQTGRSGYTF.

In this sample, this clonotype turned up many times. This chain links TRBV14 with TRBJ2-3; 10 nucleotides align to TRBD2. CDR3 length equals 18 residues. V was pared by 5 bases and J by 2 bases, with 13 bases of the junction left unmatched. CDR1 SGHDN and CDR2 FVKESK come from the germline V gene. DNA for the CDR3: TGTGCCAGCAGCTTCCAACCGGGACTAGCGCCTTACACAGATACGCAGTATTTT. This gives the protein CASSFQPGLAPYTDTQYF.